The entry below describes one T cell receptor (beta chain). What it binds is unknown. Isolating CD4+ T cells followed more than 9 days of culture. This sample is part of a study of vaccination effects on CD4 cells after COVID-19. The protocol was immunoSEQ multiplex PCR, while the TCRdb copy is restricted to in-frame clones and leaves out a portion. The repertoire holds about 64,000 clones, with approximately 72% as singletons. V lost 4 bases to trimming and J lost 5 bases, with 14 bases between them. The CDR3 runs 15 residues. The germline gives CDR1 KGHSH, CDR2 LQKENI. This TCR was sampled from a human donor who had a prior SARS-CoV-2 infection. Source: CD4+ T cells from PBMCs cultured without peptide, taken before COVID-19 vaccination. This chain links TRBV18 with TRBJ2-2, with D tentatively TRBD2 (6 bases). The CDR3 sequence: CASSLPGVWTGELFF. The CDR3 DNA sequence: TGTGCCAGCTCACTTCCGGGAGTATGGACCGGGGAGCTGTTTTTT.